One TCR beta chain is described in this entry. Sequencing targeted expressed TCRB transcripts, as all isolated RNA had been reverse transcribed. TCRdb keeps only in-frame clones here, not all; method: immunoSEQ multiplex PCR. Among 200,000 to 250,000 clones listed, 68% were seen once. These data belong to a study of beta chain features in type 1 diabetes. The germline CDR1 and CDR2 sequences are SGHNT and YYREEE (reference sequence). The ends were cut back, 0 bases at V and 0 bases at J, with 7 bases in the middle. The CDR3 runs to 15 residues. Source material: naive CD4+ T cells from blood. This clonotype originated in a man aged 25-40 years in good health. The gene calls are TRBV5-4 and TRBJ2-4; maybe TRBD2 (5 bases). DNA for the CDR3: TGTGCCAGCAGCTTGGCGGGATCAGCCAAAAACATTCAGTACTTC. As protein: CASSLAGSAKNIQYF.